Detailed here is one TCR beta chain. Its binding antigen is unknown. Base qualities are not recorded, but no much larger clone differs from it by a single base. This sample stems from a study of CD8 T cells in Susac syndrome (dated by TCRdb to between 2019 and 2020). Regarding the complete study: Of the Susac syndrome patients who were sequenced, eight were in clinical remission while 5 or 6 had clinically active disease. At blood withdrawal, Susac syndrome patients were therapy-naive, treated with corticosteroids (with IVIg additionally given to some), or treated with IVIg alone. The study used repertoire sequencing to test whether antigen drove CD8+ T cell activation and differentiation in Susac syndrome.

High-throughput TCR beta sequencing profiled peripheral blood CD8+ and CD4+ T cells from healthy donors, Susac syndrome patients and multiple sclerosis patients. Susac syndrome patients met recently defined diagnostic criteria for definite or probable disease. Bulk CD8+ and CD4+ T cells were purified magnetically by negative isolation, whereas CD8+ TEMRA cells were enriched by FACS. Blood was drawn into EDTA tubes, processed within 24 hours, and PBMCs were isolated by density gradient centrifugation. PBMCs intended for TCR sequencing were cryopreserved in liquid nitrogen and thawed later in a water bath at 37 degrees C. The sorted or isolated CD4+, CD8+ and CD8+ TEMRA cells reached a purity of at least 90%. RNA was extracted using the RNeasy kit, and roughly 0.5 to 1 microgram was reverse transcribed with random hexamers. The immunoSEQ multiplex PCR assay, covering 54 Vbeta and 13 Jbeta segments, was used to amplify TCR beta CDR3 regions. PCR amplification bias was corrected using a synthetic template baseline for primer optimization and computational correction. For the original study's pipeline: Reads were assigned to V, D and J genes according to IMGT and analyzed in immunoSEQ Analyzer, with only productive sequences retained. Clonality was computed as one minus Shannon entropy normalized by log2 of the number of productive unique sequences. For each patient and control, public and private clones were evaluated within the 100 most prevalent clones. A clone was defined as Susac-specific if it was absent from the healthy and MS cohorts, from roughly 1,000 published viral clones and from other ImmuneACCESS disease sequences. TCRdb reprocessed the public reads (quality trimming at Q25 with fastp, clone calling with MiXCR) and kept in-frame beta chains. Rows matching on CDR3 protein sequence are summarized as one entry with the most common DNA and genes. TCRdb, not the authors, supplied the V and J calls. This sample has around 200,000 distinct CDR3 sequences in its table, and under 97% of those were observed once. Approximately 0.1% of the sample is in the top ten clones.

What the research found in general, with its limitations: The number of individuals in the TCR sequencing and HLA analysis was recognized as being relatively small. No clonal expansion was detected in the CD4+ T cell repertoire of Susac syndrome patients.

The receptor comes from a human donor with Susac syndrome. Sample: CD4+ T cells from PBMCs.

The bases are TGTGCCAGCAGTTTAAGGGCGTCCGGAGATACGCAGTATTTT. This codes for CASSLRASGDTQYF. Here the chain combines TRBV27 and TRBJ2-3; too little of a D gene remains to name it. The CDR3 spans 14 residues, from the cysteine through the phenylalanine. Just CDR3 DNA is preserved here, 42 bases in frame from base 1. CDR1 MNHEY and CDR2 SMNVEV were looked up in the germline V gene (reference sequence). V loses 2 bases, J loses 5 bases, and the germline ends lie 11 bases apart.